This T cell receptor beta chain was sequenced for a study of T cell responses to AZD1222 COVID-19 vaccine. Germline loops: CDR1 SGHVS, CDR2 FQNEAQ. V dropped 1 base and J dropped 7; count of bases not matched to a gene: 3. The CDR3 has 13 amino acids. Regarding the study as a whole: Targets within unmutated variant regions were reportedly found for nearly half of spike-specific TCRs.

This clone was detected only once. What it binds is unknown. Libraries were prepared by immunoSEQ multiplex PCR; TCRdb keeps only in-frame clonotypes and omits some of them. The sample has over 85,000 clones; about four fifths are singletons. The receptor comes from an adult in good health. This sequence joins TRBV7-8 and TRBJ1-1; TRBD1 matches at 7 bases. Here the sequenced sample was peripheral blood, taken on day 0 of AZD1222 vaccination. The CDR3 DNA follows: TGTGCCAGCAGCTTAGGCGACAGGGTTGAAGCTTTCTTT. It translates to CASSLGDRVEAFF. Full variable domain (rest looked up from reference TRBV7-8 and TRBJ1-1): GAGVSQSPRYKVAKRGQDVALRCDPISGHVSLFWYQQALGQGPEFLTYFQNEAQLDKSGLPSDRFFAERPEGSVSTLKIQRTQQEDSAVYLCASSLGDRVEAFFGQGTRLTVV.